What follows describes a single TCR beta chain. The sample contains more than one DNA sequence encoding this CDR3. The data are from a study of blood T cell repertoires in COVID-19. Study at large: From the United States, Italy and Spain came samples of acute and convalescent COVID-19.

In the original analysis: How many nucleated cells were present was estimated from reference gene primer amplification. This table comes from immunoSEQ multiplex PCR, and its TCRdb copy is limited to in-frame clones, with some not included. V and J calls and clone size are given by that table; D and trimming were obtained from the DNA. The repertoire includes approximately 380,000 clones, 88% of them detected once, and around 1.2% sits in the top ten. The CDR3 consists of 13 residues. V dropped 0 bases and J dropped 1 base, with 6 bases sitting between them. CDR1 is GTSNPN and CDR2 is SVGIG in the germline V gene (reference sequence).

The sample was PBMCs or T cells enriched from blood (not recorded which). The clonotype comes from a woman between 18 and 29 years old who had recovered from COVID-19. V usage is TRBV30 and J usage is TRBJ1-1; the D is unclear. Written as DNA, the CDR3 is TGTGCCTGGAGTGTCCTGAGGAACACTGAAGCTTTCTTT. Amino acid sequence: CAWSVLRNTEAFF.